A single sample is the source of the 27 T cell receptor beta chains below, sequenced in a study of CD4 T cells in relation to SARS-CoV-2 and coronaviruses. These TCRs are of unknown antigen specificity. The assay was immunoSEQ multiplex PCR, and TCRdb's table has in-frame clones only and misses some. The table has about 18,000 clones, approximately 80% seen once. Unexposed donor CD4+ T cells date from about 2011-2018, before the COVID-19 pandemic. CD4+ T cells were isolated from the cells after nine to eleven days of culture. The material sequenced was CD4+ T cells from PBMCs, cultured in vitro. These receptors were taken from a human donor in good health.

V usage is TRBV19 and J usage is TRBJ2-3; D possibly uses TRBD1 or TRBD2 (7 bases each). CDR3 length: 15 residues. V was pared by 8 bases and J by 4 bases, with 19 bases between. CDR1 and CDR2 from the germline V gene are LNHDA and SQIVND (reference sequence). The chain's CDR3 is CASAETGRVADTQYF. CDR3 coding DNA: TGTGCCAGTGCTGAGACAGGGAGGGTCGCAGATACGCAGTATTTT.

This clone was detected a few times. The V call is TRBV30, the J call TRBJ2-1, with TRBD2 matching 11 bases. CDR1 is GTSNPN, CDR2 SVGIG, per germline (reference sequence). This CDR3 spans 14 amino acids. The V gene end was trimmed by 0 bases and the J gene end by 7 bases; junction bases not matched to a gene: 2. The DNA for the CDR3 is TGTGCCTGGAGTGTAACTAGCGGGAGTAATGAGCAGTTCTTC. Residues: CAWSVTSGSNEQFF. Looking up the rest from reference TRBV30 and TRBJ2-1 gives the full variable domain: SQTIHQWPATLVQPVGSPLSLECTVEGTSNPNLYWYRQAAGRGLQLLFYSVGIGQISSEVPQNLSASRPQDRQFILSSKKLLLSDSGFYLCAWSVTSGSNEQFFGPGTRLTVL.

This chain connects TRBV18 to TRBJ2-5, with D maybe TRBD1 (5 bases). Trimming left V 6 bases short and J 2 bases short, with 10 bases between. Germline V CDR1 and CDR2: KGHSH, LQKENI. The CDR3 extends over 13 amino acids. CDR3 residues: CASSSGQQETQYF. CDR3 bases: TGTGCCAGCTCTTCCGGACAACAAGAGACCCAGTACTTC.

This chain connects TRBV3-1 (or the pseudogene TRBV3-2) to TRBJ1-1, with TRBD1 as a possible D gene (5 bases). Trimming cost V 6 bases and J 3 bases, with 11 bases left between them. CDR1 is LGHDT, CDR2 YNNKEL, per germline (reference sequence). CDR3 length equals 13 residues. The CDR3 reads CASRGLLHTEAFF. The CDR3 nucleotides read TGTGCCAGCAGGGGACTCCTCCACACTGAAGCTTTCTTT.

The chain links TRBV11-2 to TRBJ2-1; 9 bases fit TRBD1. Germline V gene lookup returns CDR1 SGHAT and CDR2 FQNNGV. The CDR3 has 12 residues. Trimming at V came to 5 bases and at J to 12 bases, leaving 5 bases not matched to a gene. The CDR3 here is CASSAGQGAQFF. The CDR3 coding sequence is TGTGCCAGCAGCGCGGGACAGGGTGCGCAGTTCTTC.

The chain recombines TRBV30 with TRBJ1-2, with D perhaps matching TRBD1 (6 bases). With 3 bases removed from V and 9 bases from J, the gap between germline ends came to 20 bases. The CDR3 covers 14 residues. CDR1 GTSNPN and CDR2 SVGIG come from the germline V gene (reference sequence). CDR3 coding DNA: TGTGCCTGGAGACACCCGGGGGGGCAGGGGAGCTACACCTTC. Translation: CAWRHPGGQGSYTF.

This clone appeared a few times. The chain recombines TRBV30 with TRBJ1-3, with a tentative D call TRBD1 (5 bases). V was pared by 1 base and J by 0 bases, with 10 bases between. The CDR3 length is 15 residues. CDR1 and CDR2 from the germline V gene are GTSNPN and SVGIG (reference sequence). As DNA, the CDR3 is TGTGCCTGGAGTGCAAACCAGGGCTCTGGAAACACCATATATTTT. This gives the protein CAWSANQGSGNTIYF.

V usage is TRBV7-9 and J usage is TRBJ2-2; the match to TRBD1 covers 9 bases. J was trimmed by 6 bases and V by 7 bases; bases with no gene match: 12. The germline CDR1 and CDR2 sequences are SEHNR and FQNEAQ (reference sequence). The CDR3 contains 16 residues. CDR3 DNA: TGTGCCAGCACGTCCTCCGGGACAGGGTTGGCCGGGGAGCTGTTTTTT. Its protein product is CASTSSGTGLAGELFF.

V usage is TRBV5-1 and J usage is TRBJ2-5; tentative D call: TRBD2 (5 bases). CDR3 size: 15 residues. CDR1 is SGHRS, CDR2 YFSETQ, per germline. The germline V and J ends were trimmed by 0 bases and 4 bases, with 13 bases remaining between them. The CDR3 DNA reads TGCGCCAGCAGCTTGGTGGGAGATGAGCGAGAGACCCAGTACTTC. Its translation is CASSLVGDERETQYF.

This chain connects TRBV4-1 to TRBJ2-1, with TRBD2 identical over 10 bases. The V segment lost 3 bases and the J segment 1 base; nucleotides outside the gene matches: 12. This CDR3 is 19 amino acids long. The germline gives CDR1 MGHRA, CDR2 YSYEKL. CDR3 sequence reads: CASSHHRLAGNKSYNEQFF. The CDR3 DNA reads as TGCGCCAGCAGCCACCATCGACTAGCGGGTAACAAATCCTACAATGAGCAGTTCTTC.

This clone was recorded once. This sequence joins TRBV7-8 and TRBJ1-4; tentative D call: TRBD1 (5 bases). Germline V CDR1 and CDR2: SGHVS, FQNEAQ. The V end lost 4 bases, the J end lost 0 bases, and 21 bases lay between the germline ends. CDR3 size: 19 residues. The CDR3 region has the DNA TGTGCCAGCAGCTATAATCCGGGACCGAATTTTCCAACTAATGAAAAACTGTTTTTT. Protein sequence: CASSYNPGPNFPTNEKLFF.

V is TRBV5-1 and J is TRBJ2-2, with a weak D call TRBD1 (6 bases). This CDR3 contains 14 residues. Trimming shortened V by 4 bases and J by 2 bases, and 9 bases separated the two germline ends. The V gene's germline CDR1 is SGHRS and CDR2 YFSETQ. CDR3 amino acids: CASSRGQNTGELFF. The CDR3 coding sequence is TGCGCCAGCAGCAGGGGACAAAACACCGGGGAGCTGTTTTTT.

J is TRBJ1-5 and V is TRBV19, with unresolved D. The CDR3 runs to 15 residues. Trimming removed 5 bases at V and 6 bases at J, with 17 bases between. The germline V gene encodes CDR1 LNHDA and CDR2 SQIVND (reference sequence). In DNA, the CDR3 is TGTGCCAGTAGTGTGGACTTACCCGGCTCTCAGCCCCAGCATTTT. This encodes CASSVDLPGSQPQHF.

The table lists this clone with a few counts. This chain joins TRBV6-6 and TRBJ1-6; 7 nucleotides align to TRBD1. This CDR3 has 14 residues. Unmatched junction bases numbered 6, after V lost 5 bases and J lost 8 bases. Germline CDR1 and CDR2: MNHNY and SVGAGI (reference sequence). In nucleotides, the CDR3 is TGTGCCAGCAGTCAACAGGGGAAGGATTCACCCCTCCACTTT. Amino acids: CASSQQGKDSPLHF.

In its sample, this clone was seen once. CDR3 in amino acids: CASSLLGGTTYTGANVLTF. In DNA, the CDR3 is TGTGCCAGCAGCTTGCTGGGGGGGACAACCTATACTGGGGCCAACGTCCTGACTTTC. This chain links TRBV5-5 with TRBJ2-6, with D perhaps TRBD2 (7 bases). The CDR3 spans 19 residues. V lost 1 base and J 2 bases, leaving 19 bases between the germline ends. The germline gives CDR1 SGHKS, CDR2 YYEKEE (reference sequence).

In its sample, this clone was seen a few times. The chain links TRBV27 to TRBJ2-2, with 10 bases aligning to TRBD2. V trimming: 6 bases; J trimming: 5 bases; junction bases outside the gene matches: 3. This CDR3 region has 14 residues. The germline gives CDR1 MNHEY, CDR2 SMNVEV (reference sequence). The CDR3 coding sequence is TGTGCCAGCAGAGCTAGCGGGAGTACCGGGGAGCTGTTTTTT. Protein sequence: CASRASGSTGELFF.

The chain combines TRBV4-1 with TRBJ2-7; 7 bases match TRBD1. Germline V gives CDR1 MGHRA, CDR2 YSYEKL. The CDR3 is made up of 18 amino acids. The V gene end was trimmed by 2 bases and the J gene end by 0 bases; junction bases not matched to a gene: 13. CDR3 loop: CASSQIQNTGQSSYEQYF. The CDR3 nucleotides read TGCGCCAGCAGCCAAATACAGAATACGGGACAGAGCTCCTACGAGCAGTACTTC.

The V gene is TRBV6-5, the J gene TRBJ1-5; no clear D gene. The V gene lost 6 bases and the J gene lost 7 bases, with 16 bases spanning the gap. Germline-derived CDR1 and CDR2 are MNHEY and SVGAGI. This CDR3 is built from 14 residues. CDR3 nucleotide sequence: TGTGCCAGCAGCCTTAGGCCGTTGGCCCAGCCCCAGCATTTT. This encodes CASSLRPLAQPQHF.

This clone appeared a single time. This sequence joins TRBV7-8 and TRBJ2-1, with D possibly being TRBD2 (5 bases). From germline, CDR1 is SGHVS and CDR2 FQNEAQ. The CDR3 is made up of 18 amino acids. The V end lost 5 bases, the J end lost 8 bases, and 28 bases lay between the germline ends. CDR3 sequence reads: CASSVIRTLGVEGHEQFF. The CDR3 DNA is TGTGCCAGCAGCGTTATCCGGACTTTGGGAGTTGAAGGCCATGAGCAGTTCTTC.

The chain recombines TRBV5-1 with TRBJ2-2; the D gene is possibly TRBD1 (6 bases). The V end lost 7 bases, the J end lost 1 base, and 14 bases lay between the germline ends. This CDR3 contains 15 residues. Germline-derived CDR1 and CDR2 are SGHRS and YFSETQ. The CDR3 bases are TGCGCCAGCCGCCCTACAGGGTTGAACACCGGGGAGCTGTTTTTT. This sequence encodes CASRPTGLNTGELFF.

V gene TRBV5-1 combines with J gene TRBJ2-7, with 10 nucleotides matching TRBD1. CDR1 and CDR2 from the germline V gene are SGHRS and YFSETQ. The CDR3 has 14 amino acids. Trimming at V came to 5 bases and at J to 5 bases, leaving 7 bases not matched to a gene. CDR3 bases: TGCGCCAGCAGGCCCCGGGACAGGGGCCACGAGCAGTACTTC. It yields the protein CASRPRDRGHEQYF.

The rearrangement uses TRBV6-5 and TRBJ2-5; TRBD1 or TRBD2 may be the D gene (5 bases each). The germline V gene has CDR1 MNHEY and CDR2 SVGAGI. This CDR3 region has 14 residues. Deletions cut 9 bases from V and 2 bases from J, with 16 bases between. CDR3 sequence reads: CASTLWGSQETQYF. The CDR3 DNA reads as TGTGCCAGTACCCTGTGGGGGTCTCAAGAGACCCAGTACTTC.

A single count supports this clone. The gene calls are TRBV19 and TRBJ2-1; 15 bases fit TRBD2. The CDR3 has 19 amino acids. The J segment lost 4 bases and the V segment lost 3 bases, leaving 10 bases of the junction unmatched. Germline values: CDR1 LNHDA, CDR2 SQIVND (reference sequence). CDR3 region: CASSMVEGTSGRSYNEQFF. As DNA, the CDR3 is TGTGCCAGTAGTATGGTGGAGGGGACTAGCGGGAGGTCATACAATGAGCAGTTCTTC.

V is TRBV5-1 and J is TRBJ2-6; 8 nucleotides match TRBD1. The ends lost 2 bases at V and 0 bases at J; junction bases unmatched: 7. From germline, CDR1 is SGHRS and CDR2 YFSETQ. The CDR3 length is 18 residues. CDR3 sequence (DNA): TGCGCCAGCAGCTTTATTGGGACAGGACGCTCTGGGGCCAACGTCCTGACTTTC. It translates to CASSFIGTGRSGANVLTF.

The V and J genes are TRBV6-5 and TRBJ1-2; 8 bases align to TRBD1. The V gene end was trimmed by 6 bases and the J gene end by 8 bases; junction bases not matched to a gene: 11. The CDR3 is 14 amino acids. The V gene's germline CDR1 is MNHEY and CDR2 SVGAGI. CDR3 in DNA: TGTGCCAGCAGACCTGGGACAGGTACCTACGGCTACACCTTC. Protein sequence: CASRPGTGTYGYTF.

V usage is TRBV11-2 and J usage is TRBJ2-2; D is uncertain. This CDR3 is built from 15 residues. Trimming cost V 0 bases and J 6 bases, with 11 bases left between them. The germline V gene encodes CDR1 SGHAT and CDR2 FQNNGV. In DNA, the CDR3 is TGTGCCAGCAGCTTAGATCGCCTAGGGTCCGGGGAGCTGTTTTTT. Protein: CASSLDRLGSGELFF. The full variable domain, with the rest looked up from reference TRBV11-2 and TRBJ2-2, is EAGVAQSPRYKIIEKRQSVAFWCNPISGHATLYWYQQILGQGPKLLIQFQNNGVVDDSQLPKDRFSAERLKGVDSTLKIQPAKLEDSAVYLCASSLDRLGSGELFFGEGSRLTVL.

The chain links TRBV5-8 to TRBJ1-3, with D unclear. The germline V and J ends were trimmed by 0 bases and 8 bases, with 15 bases remaining between them. This CDR3 is 15 amino acids long. Germline loops: CDR1 SGHTS, CDR2 YDEGEE. This chain's CDR3 is CASSLEGARSDTIYF. The CDR3 DNA follows: TGTGCCAGCAGCTTGGAGGGCGCCCGCTCGGACACCATATATTTT.